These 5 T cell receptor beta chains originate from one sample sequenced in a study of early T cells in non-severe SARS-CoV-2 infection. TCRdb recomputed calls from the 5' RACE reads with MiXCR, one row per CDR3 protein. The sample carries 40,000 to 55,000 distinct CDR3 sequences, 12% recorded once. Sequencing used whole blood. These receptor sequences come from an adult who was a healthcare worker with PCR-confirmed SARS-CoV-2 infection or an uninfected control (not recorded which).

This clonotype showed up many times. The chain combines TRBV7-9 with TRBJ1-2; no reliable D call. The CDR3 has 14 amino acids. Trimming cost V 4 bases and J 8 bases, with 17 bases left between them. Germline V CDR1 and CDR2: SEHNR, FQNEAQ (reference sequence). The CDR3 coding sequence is TGTGCCAGCAGCTCCTCTGGCGGCCAATCGGGCTACACCTTC. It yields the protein CASSSSGGQSGYTF.

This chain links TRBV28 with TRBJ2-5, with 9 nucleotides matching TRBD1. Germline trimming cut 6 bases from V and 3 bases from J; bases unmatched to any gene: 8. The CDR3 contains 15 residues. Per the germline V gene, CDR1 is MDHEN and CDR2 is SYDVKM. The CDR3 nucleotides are TGTGCCAGCAGCTCGGGACAGGGAATAGAAGAGACCCAGTACTTC. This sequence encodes CASSSGQGIEETQYF. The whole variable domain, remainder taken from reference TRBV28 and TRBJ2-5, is DVKVTQSSRYLVKRTGEKVFLECVQDMDHENMFWYRQDPGLGLRLIYFSYDVKMKEKGDIPEGYSVSREKKERFSLILESASTNQTSMYLCASSSGQGIEETQYFGPGTRLLVL.

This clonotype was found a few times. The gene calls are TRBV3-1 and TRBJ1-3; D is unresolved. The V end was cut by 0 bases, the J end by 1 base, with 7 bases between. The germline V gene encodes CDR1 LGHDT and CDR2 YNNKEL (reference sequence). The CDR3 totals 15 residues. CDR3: CASSQEAGSGNTIYF. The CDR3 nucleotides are TGTGCCAGCAGCCAAGAAGCAGGTTCTGGAAACACCATATATTTT.

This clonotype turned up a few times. The CDR3 here is CASSQDPWGEQFF. The CDR3 bases are TGTGCCAGCAGCCAAGATCCGTGGGGTGAGCAGTTCTTC. V usage is TRBV14 and J usage is TRBJ2-1, with D hard to call. CDR1 is SGHDN, CDR2 FVKESK, per germline. Trimming took 0 bases from V and 9 from J, leaving 9 bases between them. This CDR3 is 13 amino acids long.

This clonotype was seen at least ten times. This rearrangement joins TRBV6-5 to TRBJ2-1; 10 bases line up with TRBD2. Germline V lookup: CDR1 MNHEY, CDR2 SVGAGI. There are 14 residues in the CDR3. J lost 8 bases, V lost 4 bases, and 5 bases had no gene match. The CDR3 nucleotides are TGTGCCAGCAGTTTACTAGCGGGGTATCATGAGCAGTTCTTC. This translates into CASSLLAGYHEQFF.